This T cell receptor (beta chain) was retrieved from a study of blood T cell repertoires in COVID-19. The data were produced by immunoSEQ multiplex PCR, yet TCRdb's version contains in-frame clones alone and is incomplete. The repertoire includes 250,000 to 300,000 clones, approximately 80% of them detected once, and about 2.9% sits in the top ten. The CDR3 runs to 15 residues. With V trimmed by 1 base and J by 2 bases, 3 bases remained unmatched. Germline V gene data show CDR1 as SGHAT and CDR2 as FQDESV (reference sequence). The TCR comes from a woman aged 55-75 years with active or convalescent COVID-19. The chain joins TRBV11-1 to TRBJ2-7; TRBD1 aligns across 9 bases. The specimen was peripheral blood. CDR3 residues: CASSLEGQGPYEQYF. The CDR3 DNA sequence: TGTGCCAGCAGCTTAGAGGGACAGGGTCCCTACGAGCAGTACTTC.